This passage covers 31 T cell receptor beta chains from one sample sequenced in a study of blood T cell repertoires in COVID-19. Produced via immunoSEQ multiplex PCR; TCRdb's table is partial and in-frame only. The sample includes 150,000 to 200,000 clones, about 83% of them seen just once. Sequenced: PBMCs or T cells enriched from blood (not recorded which). These receptors all stem from a woman aged 30 to 39 who had recovered from COVID-19.

The chain combines TRBV18 with TRBJ1-5, with 9 bases fitting TRBD1. The V segment lost 5 bases and the J segment 4 bases; nucleotides outside the gene matches: 6. CDR1 KGHSH and CDR2 LQKENI come from the germline V gene. The length of the CDR3 is 15 residues. The CDR3 is CASSIGQGLNQPQHF. The CDR3 DNA follows: TGTGCCAGCTCAATAGGACAGGGGTTGAATCAGCCCCAGCATTTT. The whole variable domain, filled in from reference TRBV18 and TRBJ1-5, reads NAGVMQNPRHLVRRRGQEARLRCSPMKGHSHVYWYRQLPEEGLKFMVYLQKENIIDESGMPKERFSAEFPKEGPSILRIQQVVRGDSAAYFCASSIGQGLNQPQHFGDGTRLSIL.

The sample holds one count of this clone. CDR3 sequence (DNA): TGTGCCAGCAAGCCCGGGACACAAATGAACACTGAAGCTTTCTTT. Residues: CASKPGTQMNTEAFF. This sequence joins TRBV19 and TRBJ1-1, with D tentatively TRBD1 (6 bases). Deletions cut 9 bases from V and 0 bases from J, with 17 bases between. Germline CDR1 LNHDA, CDR2 SQIVND (reference sequence). The CDR3 is made up of 15 amino acids. Using reference TRBV19 and TRBJ1-1 for the parts outside the CDR3, the full variable domain is DGGITQSPKYLFRKEGQNVTLSCEQNLNHDAMYWYRQDPGQGLRLIYYSQIVNDFQKGDIAEGYSVSREKKESFPLTVTSAQKNPTAFYLCASKPGTQMNTEAFFGQGTRLTVV.

This rearrangement joins TRBV18 to TRBJ2-7; unclear D gene. The CDR3 totals 14 residues. V shed 5 bases and J shed 0 bases, with 11 bases lying between them. Germline CDR1 KGHSH, CDR2 LQKENI. The CDR3 DNA is TGTGCCAGCTCAAGAGAGCTTAGCTCCTACGAGCAGTACTTC. It specifies CASSRELSSYEQYF.

The chain recombines TRBV28 with TRBJ1-3, with TRBD1 matching over 7 bases. With 8 bases clipped from V and 3 bases from J, the junction kept 10 bases outside the gene matches. The CDR3 sequence is 15 residues long. Germline V gene sequence: CDR1 MDHEN, CDR2 SYDVKM. The CDR3 DNA sequence: TGTGCCAGCTCTAGCCTCGGGACAGTTGGAAACACCATATATTTT. Amino acids: CASSSLGTVGNTIYF.

This chain connects TRBV28 to TRBJ2-5, with a possible D match to TRBD1 (5 bases). This CDR3 has 11 residues. Germline V gene sequence: CDR1 MDHEN, CDR2 SYDVKM. V shed 4 bases and J shed 5 bases, with 5 bases lying between them. The CDR3 DNA is TGTGCCAGCAGTTCAGGGGAGACCCAGTACTTC. It codes for CASSSGETQYF.

This clone was picked up a small number of times. At the DNA level, this CDR3 is encoded by other sequences in the same sample as well. The rearrangement links TRBV5-6 to TRBJ2-3; unclear D gene. The germline V gene has CDR1 SGHDT and CDR2 YYEEEE. The length of the CDR3 is 14 residues. V was clipped by 0 bases and J by 2 bases, with 7 bases between them. The CDR3 protein is CASSLDRTTDTQYF. The CDR3 DNA sequence: TGTGCCAGCAGCTTGGATAGAACCACAGATACGCAGTATTTT.

This sequence joins TRBV19 and TRBJ2-6; D possibly corresponds to TRBD1 (6 bases). The germline V and J ends were trimmed by 4 bases and 2 bases, with 9 bases remaining between them. CDR1 is LNHDA and CDR2 is SQIVND in the germline V gene (reference sequence). The CDR3 covers 15 residues. The CDR3 region is CASSSEGAGANVLTF. The CDR3 DNA follows: TGTGCCAGTAGTAGTGAGGGGGCTGGGGCCAACGTCCTGACTTTC.

There are a few counts of this clone. This chain joins TRBV24-1 and TRBJ2-1; TRBD2 aligns across 9 bases. Germline V gene data show CDR1 as KGHDR and CDR2 as SFDVKD. This CDR3 is built from 14 residues. The junction had 9 bases not matched to a gene; V was cut back by 10 bases and J by 6 bases. DNA of the CDR3: TGTGCCACGGTTCTAGCGGGATCCCTCAATGAGCAGTTCTTC. Encoded protein: CATVLAGSLNEQFF.

J is TRBJ2-7 and V is TRBV2, with D tentatively TRBD2 (6 bases). The V gene's germline CDR1 is SNHLY and CDR2 FYNNEI. The CDR3 length is 14 residues. Trimming took off 0 bases at V and 0 bases at J, with 6 bases between the two ends. CDR3 loop: CASSEASGSYEQYF. CDR3 nucleotide sequence: TGTGCCAGCAGTGAAGCTAGCGGCTCCTACGAGCAGTACTTC. The full variable domain, rest sourced from reference TRBV2 and TRBJ2-7, is EPEVTQTPSHQVTQMGQEVILRCVPISNHLYFYWYRQILGQKVEFLVSFYNNEISEKSEIFDDQFSVERPDGSNFTLKIRSTKLEDSAMYFCASSEASGSYEQYFGPGTRLTVT.

The CDR3 reads CASSGNRDEQFF. As DNA, the CDR3 is TGTGCCAGCAGTGGGAACAGGGATGAGCAGTTCTTC. J is TRBJ2-1 and V is TRBV25-1; possibly TRBD1 for D (6 bases). Germline lookup yields CDR1 MGHDK and CDR2 SYGVNS. This CDR3 region has 12 residues. Trimming shortened V by 4 bases and J by 8 bases, and 9 bases separated the two germline ends.

This clone appeared once. The V call is TRBV20-1, the J call TRBJ1-2, with D possibly matching TRBD1 (5 bases). The CDR3 runs to 11 residues. The V end lost 6 bases, the J end lost 6 bases, and 11 bases lay between the germline ends. Germline V lookup: CDR1 DFQATT, CDR2 SNEGSKA (reference sequence). The CDR3 nucleotides are TGCAGTGCCCCGACAGCCGATGGCTACACCTTC. As protein: CSAPTADGYTF.

The chain links TRBV18 to TRBJ1-6; the D is unclear. Germline V CDR1 and CDR2: KGHSH, LQKENI. Trimming took off 4 bases at V and 5 bases at J, with 9 bases between the two ends. This CDR3 region has 14 residues. The CDR3 reads CASSLQANNSPLHF. In DNA, the CDR3 is TGTGCCAGCTCACTTCAGGCCAATAATTCACCCCTCCACTTT.

This chain links TRBV18 with TRBJ2-7; maybe TRBD2 (7 bases). The germline V and J ends were trimmed by 6 bases and 3 bases, with 24 bases remaining between them. CDR3 length: 17 amino acids. Germline V CDR1 and CDR2: KGHSH, LQKENI. CDR3 loop: CASSPRTVLPGGYEQYF. The CDR3 DNA reads TGTGCCAGCTCGCCGCGGACAGTTCTCCCGGGGGGCTACGAGCAGTACTTC.

This clone was seen once. This chain joins TRBV29-1 and TRBJ1-2; D gene unclear. CDR1 is SQVTM, CDR2 ANQGSEA, per germline. The CDR3 runs to 13 residues. Trimming removed 5 bases at V and 8 bases at J, with 18 bases between. The CDR3 coding sequence is TGCAGCGTTTATGGCACAGAGATGGGCGGCTACACCTTC. It encodes CSVYGTEMGGYTF.

The CDR3 bases are TGTGCCAGCAGCTTGGCGGACAGGTCCTATGGCTACACCTTC. As protein: CASSLADRSYGYTF. The rearrangement links TRBV5-5 to TRBJ1-2; 7 positions match TRBD1. Germline assignment: CDR1 SGHKS and CDR2 YYEKEE (reference sequence). The CDR3 is 14 amino acids. Germline trimming cut 0 bases from V and 4 bases from J; bases unmatched to any gene: 3.

This rearrangement joins TRBV29-1 to TRBJ2-5; 9 nucleotides line up with TRBD2. The V and J ends lost 4 bases and 5 bases, in that order; junction bases with no gene match: 8. Germline values: CDR1 SQVTM, CDR2 ANQGSEA. The CDR3 sequence is 14 residues long. In DNA, the CDR3 is TGCAGCGTTGGTAGTAGCGGGAGTTCGGAGACCCAGTACTTC. Translated, it gives CSVGSSGSSETQYF.

The rearrangement uses TRBV9 and TRBJ1-2, with D possibly being TRBD1 (6 bases). The germline V and J ends were trimmed by 3 bases and 8 bases, with 17 bases remaining between them. Germline assignment: CDR1 SGDLS and CDR2 YYNGEE. There are 14 residues in the CDR3. The CDR3 nucleotides are TGTGCCAGCAGCGCTCAGGACAGACCTATGGGCTACACCTTC. Translating it yields CASSAQDRPMGYTF.

This clone was detected only once. A read error may explain this, as a much larger clone is one base away. This chain uses TRBV7-9 with TRBJ2-7; D perhaps matches TRBD2 (6 bases). The germline V gene encodes CDR1 SEHNR and CDR2 FQNEAQ (reference sequence). The CDR3 covers 12 residues. V was cut by 2 bases and J by 6 bases, with 8 bases left in between. The CDR3 coding sequence is TGTGCCAGCAGCTTAACCGGGGGCGAGCAGTACTTC. It is translated as CASSLTGGEQYF.

The chain carries TRBV10-3 and TRBJ2-7, with TRBD2 matching over 10 bases. Germline V gene data show CDR1 as ENHRY and CDR2 as SYGVKD. There are 15 residues in the CDR3. The J segment lost 0 bases and the V segment lost 5 bases, leaving 4 bases of the junction unmatched. CDR3: CAISPGLADSYEQYF. The CDR3 DNA is TGTGCCATCAGTCCTGGACTAGCGGACTCCTACGAGCAGTACTTC.

This sequence joins TRBV27 and TRBJ1-2, with TRBD1 as a possible D gene (6 bases). Germline CDR1 MNHEY, CDR2 SMNVEV (reference sequence). The CDR3 extends over 18 amino acids. V was clipped by 3 bases and J by 4 bases, with 24 bases between them. CDR3 DNA: TGTGCCAGCAGTTTCCTAAACCCTATTGACAGGATAAGCTATGGCTACACCTTC. Amino acid sequence: CASSFLNPIDRISYGYTF.

The chain joins TRBV7-9 to TRBJ1-1; D possibly corresponds to TRBD1 (6 bases). The CDR3 length is 13 residues. Trimming removed 6 bases at V and 1 base at J, with 9 bases between. CDR1 is SEHNR and CDR2 is FQNEAQ in the germline V gene (reference sequence). The CDR3 DNA reads TGTGCCAGCAGGACAGGCGGGAACACTGAAGCTTTCTTT. As protein: CASRTGGNTEAFF.

V usage is TRBV28 and J usage is TRBJ2-2; 10 bases are shared with TRBD2. This CDR3 has 16 amino acids. J gave up 6 bases and V 1 base, and 5 bases lay outside the gene matches. Germline V gene sequence: CDR1 MDHEN, CDR2 SYDVKM. CDR3 region: CASSLLLAGLSGELFF. Written as DNA, the CDR3 is TGTGCCAGCAGTTTATTACTAGCGGGATTATCCGGGGAGCTGTTTTTT. Complete variable domain (other parts from reference TRBV28 and TRBJ2-2): DVKVTQSSRYLVKRTGEKVFLECVQDMDHENMFWYRQDPGLGLRLIYFSYDVKMKEKGDIPEGYSVSREKKERFSLILESASTNQTSMYLCASSLLLAGLSGELFFGEGSRLTVL.

The chain joins TRBV12-3 or TRBV12-4 to TRBJ2-7; D uncertain. V shed 3 bases and J shed 5 bases, with 5 bases lying between them. The CDR3 loop spans 11 amino acids. The CDR3 DNA reads as TGTGCCAGCAGTTTTTCGGACGAGCAGTACTTC. The encoded protein is CASSFSDEQYF.

The gene calls are TRBV30 and TRBJ2-1, with 7 bases matching TRBD2. From germline, CDR1 is GTSNPN and CDR2 SVGIG (reference sequence). V lost 8 bases to trimming and J lost 3 bases; unmatched junction nucleotides: 7. The CDR3 totals 13 residues. The CDR3 bases are TGTGCCACAACCCGGGACTACTACAATGAGCAGTTCTTC. The encoded protein is CATTRDYYNEQFF.

The chain employs TRBV9 and TRBJ2-7; 7 bases align to TRBD2. Germline lookup yields CDR1 SGDLS and CDR2 YYNGEE. The V and J ends lost 0 bases and 6 bases, in that order; junction bases with no gene match: 3. The CDR3 contains 13 residues. CDR3 DNA sequence: TGTGCCAGCAGCGTAGGAGCGGGGTCCGAGCAGTACTTC. This sequence encodes CASSVGAGSEQYF.

Worth noting for this clone: Within the sample, other DNA sequences also encode this same CDR3. The V call is TRBV29-1, the J call TRBJ2-3, with a tentative D call TRBD1 (5 bases). V lost 4 bases and J 0 bases, leaving 11 bases between the germline ends. The CDR3 extends over 14 amino acids. Germline loops: CDR1 SQVTM, CDR2 ANQGSEA. The CDR3 DNA follows: TGCAGCGTTGTAAGGGGCGGCAGCACAGATACGCAGTATTTT. Translation: CSVVRGGSTDTQYF.

The chain employs TRBV10-3 and TRBJ1-2, with D tentatively TRBD1 (6 bases). The CDR3 has 15 residues. Trimming removed 7 bases at V and 8 bases at J, with 23 bases between. CDR1 is ENHRY and CDR2 is SYGVKD in the germline V gene. The CDR3 here is CAIIGQGLGNDGYTF. The CDR3 DNA follows: TGTGCCATCATTGGCCAGGGGCTCGGAAATGACGGCTACACCTTC.

The chain is built from TRBV7-8 and TRBJ2-1, with 11 bases that match TRBD2. In germline, CDR1 is SGHVS, CDR2 FQNEAQ. J gave up 2 bases and V 4 bases, and 7 bases lay outside the gene matches. This CDR3 has 17 amino acids. The CDR3 DNA reads TGTGCCAGCAGCTCCACACAGACTAGCGGGACCTACAATGAGCAGTTCTTC. Protein: CASSSTQTSGTYNEQFF.

J is TRBJ1-5 and V is TRBV5-4; the match to TRBD1 covers 8 bases. The length of the CDR3 is 14 residues. Germline V gives CDR1 SGHNT, CDR2 YYREEE (reference sequence). Unmatched junction bases numbered 7, after V lost 4 bases and J lost 7 bases. The CDR3 nucleotides are TGTGCCAGCAGCGTACAGGGGGACAGACAGCCCCAGCATTTT. Amino acids: CASSVQGDRQPQHF.

The chain combines TRBV28 with TRBJ2-7; perhaps TRBD2 as D (6 bases). CDR3 length equals 13 residues. The V gene lost 6 bases and the J gene lost 5 bases, with 14 bases spanning the gap. Germline V gene data show CDR1 as MDHEN and CDR2 as SYDVKM. CDR3 region: CASRTGTEDEQYF. The CDR3 DNA is TGTGCCAGCAGGACCGGGACTGAGGACGAGCAGTACTTC. The full variable domain, completed using reference TRBV28 and TRBJ2-7, is DVKVTQSSRYLVKRTGEKVFLECVQDMDHENMFWYRQDPGLGLRLIYFSYDVKMKEKGDIPEGYSVSREKKERFSLILESASTNQTSMYLCASRTGTEDEQYFGPGTRLTVT.

The chain links TRBV2 to TRBJ1-2, with 8 bases fitting TRBD1. This CDR3 contains 15 residues. From germline, CDR1 is SNHLY and CDR2 FYNNEI. V lost 5 bases to trimming and J lost 8 bases; unmatched junction nucleotides: 13. CDR3 DNA sequence: TGTGCCAGCAGTTCCCGCCCAGGGGGCGAGATAGGCTACACCTTC. It codes for CASSSRPGGEIGYTF.